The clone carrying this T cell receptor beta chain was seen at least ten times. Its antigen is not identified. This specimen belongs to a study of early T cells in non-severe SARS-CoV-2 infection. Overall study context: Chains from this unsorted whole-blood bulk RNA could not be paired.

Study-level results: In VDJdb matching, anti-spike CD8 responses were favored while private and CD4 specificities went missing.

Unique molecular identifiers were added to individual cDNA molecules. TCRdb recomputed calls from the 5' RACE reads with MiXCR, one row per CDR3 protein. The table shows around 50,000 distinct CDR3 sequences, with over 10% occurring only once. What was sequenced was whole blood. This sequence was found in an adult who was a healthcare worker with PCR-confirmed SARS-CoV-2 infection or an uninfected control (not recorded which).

The CDR3 loop is CASSQDTPGQGTQPQHF. CDR3 bases: TGCGCCAGCAGCCAAGATACGCCGGGACAGGGGACCCAGCCCCAGCATTTT. This chain uses TRBV4-1 with TRBJ1-5, with TRBD1 matching 10 bases. The ends lost 0 bases at V and 7 bases at J; junction bases unmatched: 9. The germline gives CDR1 MGHRA, CDR2 YSYEKL. This CDR3 has 17 residues.